The source of this T cell receptor (beta chain) is a study of T cell changes during pregnancy in multiple sclerosis. Data came from immunoSEQ multiplex PCR; TCRdb stores just in-frame clones and leaves some out. The sample holds 45,000 to 55,000 clones, about 90% seen once. Germline CDR1 SGHTA, CDR2 FQGTGA. This CDR3 is built from 14 residues. Trimming took 3 bases from V and 2 from J; bases not matched to a gene: 2. This sequence was found in a female donor in good health, enrolled as a control in a pregnancy study. The chain uses TRBV7-3 and TRBJ1-1; 8 bases match TRBD1. Sequences were derived from CD4+ T cells from peripheral blood mononuclear cells, sampled after pregnancy. The CDR3 DNA reads TGTGCCAGCAGCTTTGGACAGGGCAACACTGAAGCTTTCTTT. Amino acid sequence: CASSFGQGNTEAFF. The whole variable domain, filled in from reference TRBV7-3 and TRBJ1-1, reads GAGVSQTPSNKVTEKGKYVELRCDPISGHTALYWYRQSLGQGPEFLIYFQGTGAADDSGLPNDRFFAVRPEGSVSTLKIQRTERGDSAVYLCASSFGQGNTEAFFGQGTRLTVV.